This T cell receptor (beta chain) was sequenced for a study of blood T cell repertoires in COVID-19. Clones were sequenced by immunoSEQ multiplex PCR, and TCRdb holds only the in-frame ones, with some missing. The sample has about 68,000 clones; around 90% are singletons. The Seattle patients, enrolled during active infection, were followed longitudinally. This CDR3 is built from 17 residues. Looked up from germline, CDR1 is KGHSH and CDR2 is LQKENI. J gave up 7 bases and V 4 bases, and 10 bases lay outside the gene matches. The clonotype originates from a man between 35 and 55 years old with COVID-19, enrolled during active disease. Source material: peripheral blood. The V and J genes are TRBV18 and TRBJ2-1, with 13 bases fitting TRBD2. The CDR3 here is CASSQLGLAGEGNEQFF. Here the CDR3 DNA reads TGTGCCAGCTCACAACTCGGACTAGCGGGGGAAGGGAATGAGCAGTTCTTC.